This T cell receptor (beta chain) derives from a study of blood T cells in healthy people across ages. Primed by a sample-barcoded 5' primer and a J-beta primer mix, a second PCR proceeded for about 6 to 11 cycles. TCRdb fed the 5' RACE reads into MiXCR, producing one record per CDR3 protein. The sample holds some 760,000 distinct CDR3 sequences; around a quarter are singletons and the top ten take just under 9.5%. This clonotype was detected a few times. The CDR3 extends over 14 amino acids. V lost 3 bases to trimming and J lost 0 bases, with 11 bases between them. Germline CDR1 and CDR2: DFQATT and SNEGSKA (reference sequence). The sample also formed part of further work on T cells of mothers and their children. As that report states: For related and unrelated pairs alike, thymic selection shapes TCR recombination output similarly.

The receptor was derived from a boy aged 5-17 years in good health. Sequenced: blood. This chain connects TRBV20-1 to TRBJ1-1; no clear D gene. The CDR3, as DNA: TGCAGTGCTAGTGAACGGACCATGAACACTGAAGCTTTCTTT. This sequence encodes CSASERTMNTEAFF.